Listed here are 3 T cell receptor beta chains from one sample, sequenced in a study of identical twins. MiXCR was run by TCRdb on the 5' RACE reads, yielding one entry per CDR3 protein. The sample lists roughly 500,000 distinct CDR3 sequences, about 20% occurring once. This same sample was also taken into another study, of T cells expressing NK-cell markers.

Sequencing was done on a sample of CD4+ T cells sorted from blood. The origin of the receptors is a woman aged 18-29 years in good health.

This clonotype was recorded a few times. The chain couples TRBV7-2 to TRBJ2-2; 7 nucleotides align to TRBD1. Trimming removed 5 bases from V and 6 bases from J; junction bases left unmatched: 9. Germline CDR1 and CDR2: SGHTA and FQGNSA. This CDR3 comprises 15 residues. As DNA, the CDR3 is TGTGCCAGCAGCATCGTCAGGGGGTTGTCCGGGGAGCTGTTTTTT. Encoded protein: CASSIVRGLSGELFF.

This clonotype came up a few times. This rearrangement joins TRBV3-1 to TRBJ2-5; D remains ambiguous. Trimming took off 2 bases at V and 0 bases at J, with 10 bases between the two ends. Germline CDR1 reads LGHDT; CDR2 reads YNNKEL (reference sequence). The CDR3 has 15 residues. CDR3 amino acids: CASSQKLSYQETQYF. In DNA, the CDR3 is TGTGCCAGCAGCCAAAAGCTAAGCTACCAAGAGACCCAGTACTTC.

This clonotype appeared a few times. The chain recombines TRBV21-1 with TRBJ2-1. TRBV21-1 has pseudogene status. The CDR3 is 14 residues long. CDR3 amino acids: CASRRLSSYNEQFF. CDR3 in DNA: TGTGCCAGCAGGCGACTGAGCTCCTACAATGAGCAGTTCTTC.